This paragraph covers one T cell receptor beta chain sequence. What it binds is not known. This CDR3 is built from 16 residues. From germline, CDR1 is MNHEY and CDR2 SVGEGT. Losses at the gene ends were 4 bases for V and 1 base for J; bases not matched to a gene: 6. Assay: immunoSEQ multiplex PCR; the TCRdb copy retains only in-frame clones and omits some. There are about 350,000 clones in the sample; roughly nine tenths occur only once, and 6.4% lies in the top ten. The source of the sample is a study of Ad26.COV2.S vaccination and SARS-CoV-2 variants. Study-level background: Ad26.COV2.S was injected intramuscularly once or twice, 56 days apart. Study results and caveats: Researchers reported similar non-spike TCR breadth in vaccine and placebo recipients. The authors reported substantial breadth in spike-specific CD8+ and CD4+ T cell responses after vaccination.

Treatment given: some 20 received Ad26.COV2.S at low or high dose, single or two shots; roughly five received placebo; per-sample allocation not given. All samples were drawn on day 63, counting from the first vaccine or placebo injection. The chain uses TRBV6-2 or TRBV6-3 and TRBJ1-1, with 10 bases fitting TRBD1. The sequence came from a person aged 18-60 years who received the Ad26.COV2.S COVID-19 vaccine or a placebo. The source material was peripheral blood, sampled in a trial of Ad26.COV2.S vaccine versus placebo. The CDR3 sequence is CASSSDRGRGNTEAFF. The CDR3 DNA is TGTGCCAGCAGTTCCGACAGGGGGCGAGGGAACACTGAAGCTTTCTTT.